The clone carrying this TCR beta chain occurred a few times. Per germline, CDR1 DFQATT and CDR2 SNEGSKA (reference sequence). The CDR3 runs to 13 residues. V was clipped by 3 bases and J by 6 bases; unmatched bases: 5. TCRdb recomputed calls from the RT-PCR reads with MiXCR, one row per CDR3 protein. The sample includes hundreds of thousands of distinct CDR3 sequences, around 11% of them seen just once. The sample is drawn from a study of response to subunit inactivated influenza vaccine. The source was PBMCs from blood, collected on the day of vaccination. The chain uses TRBV20-1 and TRBJ2-7; 10 nucleotides match TRBD1. This TCR came from a man aged 50-60 years who received an inactivated influenza vaccine. The CDR3 protein is CSASGQGGIEQYF. Here the CDR3 DNA reads TGCAGTGCTAGCGGACAGGGGGGGATCGAGCAGTACTTC.